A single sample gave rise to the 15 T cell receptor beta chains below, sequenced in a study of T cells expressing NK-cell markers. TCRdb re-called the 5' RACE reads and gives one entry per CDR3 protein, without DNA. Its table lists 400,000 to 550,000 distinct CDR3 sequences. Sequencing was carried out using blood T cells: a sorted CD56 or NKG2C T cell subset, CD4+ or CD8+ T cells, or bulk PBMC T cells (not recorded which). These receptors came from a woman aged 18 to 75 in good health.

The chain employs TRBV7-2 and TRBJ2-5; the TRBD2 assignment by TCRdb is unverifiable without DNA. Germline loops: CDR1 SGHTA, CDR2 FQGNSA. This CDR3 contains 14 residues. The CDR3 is CASSLGGWEETQYF.

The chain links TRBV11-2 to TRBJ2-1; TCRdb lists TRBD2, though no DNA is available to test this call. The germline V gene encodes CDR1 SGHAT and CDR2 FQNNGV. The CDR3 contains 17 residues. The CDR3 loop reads CASSLDGAGGPSNEQFF.

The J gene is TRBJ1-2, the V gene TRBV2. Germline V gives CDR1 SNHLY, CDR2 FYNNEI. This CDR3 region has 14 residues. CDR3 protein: CASSEVERLNGYTF.

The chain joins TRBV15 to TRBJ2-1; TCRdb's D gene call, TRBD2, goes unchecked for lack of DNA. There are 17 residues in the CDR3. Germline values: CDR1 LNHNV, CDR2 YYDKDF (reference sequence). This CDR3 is CATSRDAGGYSYNEQFF.

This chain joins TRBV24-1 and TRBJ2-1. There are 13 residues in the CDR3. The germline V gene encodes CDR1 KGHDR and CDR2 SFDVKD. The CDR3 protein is CATSDLPNNEQFF.

The CDR3: CASSLRGLASTDTQYF. The chain carries TRBV19 and TRBJ2-3; TCRdb's D call of TRBD2 is untestable without DNA. This CDR3 has 16 residues. Germline loops: CDR1 LNHDA, CDR2 SQIVND (reference sequence).

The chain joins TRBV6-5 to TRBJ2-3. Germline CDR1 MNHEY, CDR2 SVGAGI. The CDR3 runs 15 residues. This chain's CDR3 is CASSYSNIGTDTQYF.

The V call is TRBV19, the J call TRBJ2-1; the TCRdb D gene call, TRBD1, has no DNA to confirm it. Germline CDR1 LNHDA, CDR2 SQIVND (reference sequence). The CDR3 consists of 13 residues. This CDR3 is CATGTQVGNEQFF.

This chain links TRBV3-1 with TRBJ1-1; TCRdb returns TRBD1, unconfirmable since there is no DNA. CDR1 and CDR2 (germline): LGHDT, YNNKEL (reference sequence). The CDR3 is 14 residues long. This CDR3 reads CASSHTTGYTEAFF.

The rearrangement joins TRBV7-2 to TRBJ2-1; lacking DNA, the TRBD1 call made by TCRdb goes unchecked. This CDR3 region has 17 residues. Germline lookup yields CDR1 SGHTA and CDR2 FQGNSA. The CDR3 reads CASSSLRIGRGDNEQFF.

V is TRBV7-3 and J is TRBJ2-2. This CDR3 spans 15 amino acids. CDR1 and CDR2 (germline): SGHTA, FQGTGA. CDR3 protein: CASTPGATNTGELFF.

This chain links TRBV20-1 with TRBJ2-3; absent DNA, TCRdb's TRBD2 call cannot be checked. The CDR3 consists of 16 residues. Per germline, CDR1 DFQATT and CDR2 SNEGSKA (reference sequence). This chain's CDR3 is CSARDLGRASTDTQYF.

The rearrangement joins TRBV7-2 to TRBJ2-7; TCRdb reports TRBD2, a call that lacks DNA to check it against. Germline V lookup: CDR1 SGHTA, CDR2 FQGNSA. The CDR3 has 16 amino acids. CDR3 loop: CASSFLLAGDGYEQYF.

CDR3 protein: CASSQGFGQGIQNIQYF. The chain uses TRBV4-1 and TRBJ2-4; TCRdb indicates TRBD1, and absent DNA this call remains unverified. The CDR3 is 17 amino acids. Germline V gene sequence: CDR1 MGHRA, CDR2 YSYEKL.

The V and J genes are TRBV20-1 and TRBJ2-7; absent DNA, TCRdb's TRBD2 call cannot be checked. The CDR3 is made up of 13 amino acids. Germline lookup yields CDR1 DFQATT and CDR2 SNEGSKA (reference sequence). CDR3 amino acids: CSARGLVNYEQYF.